This T cell receptor beta chain was obtained from a study of response to subunit inactivated influenza vaccine. TCRdb processed the RT-PCR reads anew with MiXCR; each CDR3 protein has one entry. The table has hundreds of thousands of distinct CDR3 sequences, approximately 15% seen once. Trimming shortened V by 3 bases and J by 0 bases, and 11 bases separated the two germline ends. Germline V lookup: CDR1 MDHEN, CDR2 SYDVKM. The CDR3 runs to 15 residues. The source is a man aged 50-59 years who received an inactivated influenza vaccine. V gene TRBV28 combines with J gene TRBJ1-1; D unresolved. This specimen was PBMCs from blood, taken 14 to 15 days before vaccination. The CDR3 sequence: CASSFPNDMNTEAFF. The CDR3 coding sequence is TGTGCCAGCAGTTTCCCCAATGACATGAACACTGAAGCTTTCTTT. The full variable domain, its missing parts supplied by reference TRBV28 and TRBJ1-1, is DVKVTQSSRYLVKRTGEKVFLECVQDMDHENMFWYRQDPGLGLRLIYFSYDVKMKEKGDIPEGYSVSREKKERFSLILESASTNQTSMYLCASSFPNDMNTEAFFGQGTRLTVV.